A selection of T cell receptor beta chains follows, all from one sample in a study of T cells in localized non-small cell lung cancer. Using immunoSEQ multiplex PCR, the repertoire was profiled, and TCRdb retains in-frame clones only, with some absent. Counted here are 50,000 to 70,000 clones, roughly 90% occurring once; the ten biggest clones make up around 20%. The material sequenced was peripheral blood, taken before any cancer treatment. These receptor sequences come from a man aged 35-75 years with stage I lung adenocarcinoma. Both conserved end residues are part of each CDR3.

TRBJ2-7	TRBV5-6	CASSLDQWETYEQYF
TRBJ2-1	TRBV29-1	CSVAGTSGYNEQFF
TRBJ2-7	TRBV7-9	CASSLSGSEQYF
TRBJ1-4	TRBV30	CAWSVIREKLFF
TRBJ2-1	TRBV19	CASSNQIETSGRTYNEQFF
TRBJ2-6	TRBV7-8	CASSSPGLDFSGANVLTF
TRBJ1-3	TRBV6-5	CASSSSFSSGNTIYF
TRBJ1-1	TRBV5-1	CASGGGTSNTEAFF
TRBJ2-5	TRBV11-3	CASRSLAVQETQYF
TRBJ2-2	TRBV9	CASSVDGVANTGELFF
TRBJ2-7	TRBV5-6	CASSSLEGQYF
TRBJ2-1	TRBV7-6	CASSRRVGAVSSYNEQFF
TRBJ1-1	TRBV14	CASSRSKEGANTEAFF
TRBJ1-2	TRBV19	CAIRQGSFTDYGYTF
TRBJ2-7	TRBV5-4	CASSMGTDYEQYF
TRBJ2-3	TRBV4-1	CASSQGGDEDTQYF
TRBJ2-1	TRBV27	CASSSGDEQFF
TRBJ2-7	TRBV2	CASSEARLAGAEQYF
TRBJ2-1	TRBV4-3	CASSQEESRAYNEQFF
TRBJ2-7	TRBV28	CASSFPVGGAKAYEQYF
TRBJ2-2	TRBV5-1	CASSFQGANTGELFF
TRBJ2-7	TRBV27	CASSLGIGPSYEQYF
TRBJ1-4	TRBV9	CASSQGQNNEKLFF
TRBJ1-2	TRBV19	CASRAGTQRSYGYTF
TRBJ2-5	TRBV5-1	CASSLGGLAGKETQYF
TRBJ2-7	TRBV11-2	CASSLTGFEQYF
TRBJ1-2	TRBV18	CASSPGAGVNYGYTF
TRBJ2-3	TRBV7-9	CASSSTFSTDTQYF
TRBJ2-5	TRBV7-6	CASSYRGAFETQYF
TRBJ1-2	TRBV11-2	CASSLDPRDSGGYTF
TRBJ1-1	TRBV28	CASSPGSLNTEAFF
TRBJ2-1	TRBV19	CASSDRYNEQFF
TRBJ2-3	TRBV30	CAWKILGGGTDTQYF
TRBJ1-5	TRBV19	CASTLTGYQHF
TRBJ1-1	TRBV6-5	CASSPRGFEAFF
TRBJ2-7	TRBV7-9	CASSLEDRGLYEQYF
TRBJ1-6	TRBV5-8	CASSPGQTDNSPLHF
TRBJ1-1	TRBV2	CASTVGGLAEAFF
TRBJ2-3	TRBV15	CATSRDQLQADTQYF
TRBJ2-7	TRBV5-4	CASSFSRLNYEQYF
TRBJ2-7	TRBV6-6	CASTPGGDEQYF
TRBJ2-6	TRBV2	CASSDVGNSGANVLTF
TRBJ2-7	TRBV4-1	CASSQEIGVSSEQYF
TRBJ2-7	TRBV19	CASSIGGSYEQYF
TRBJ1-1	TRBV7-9	CASSLHRQGKAFF
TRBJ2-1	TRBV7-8	CASSLDLESSYNEQFF
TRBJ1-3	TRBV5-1	CASSSVGRTGGDFTGNTIYF
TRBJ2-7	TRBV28	CASSDSGGAYEQYF
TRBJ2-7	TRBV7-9	CASSLRDRPYEQYF
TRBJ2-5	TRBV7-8	CASSFSRAETQYF
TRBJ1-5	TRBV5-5	CASSLDRVNQPQHF